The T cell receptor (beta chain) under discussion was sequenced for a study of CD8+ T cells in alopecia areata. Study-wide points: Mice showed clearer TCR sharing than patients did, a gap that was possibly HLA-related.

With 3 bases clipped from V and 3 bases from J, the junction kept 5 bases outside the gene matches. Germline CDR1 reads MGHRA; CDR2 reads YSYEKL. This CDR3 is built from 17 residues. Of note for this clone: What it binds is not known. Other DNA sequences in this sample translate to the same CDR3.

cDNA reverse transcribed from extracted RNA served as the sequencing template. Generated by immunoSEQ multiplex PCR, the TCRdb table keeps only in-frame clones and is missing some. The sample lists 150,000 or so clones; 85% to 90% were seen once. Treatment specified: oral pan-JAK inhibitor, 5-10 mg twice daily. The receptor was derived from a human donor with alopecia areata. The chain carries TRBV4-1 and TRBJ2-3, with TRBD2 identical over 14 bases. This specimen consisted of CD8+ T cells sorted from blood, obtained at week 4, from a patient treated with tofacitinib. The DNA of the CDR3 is TGCGCCAGCAGCCAGAGACTAGCGGGGGGGCCTACAGATACGCAGTATTTT. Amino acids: CASSQRLAGGPTDTQYF.